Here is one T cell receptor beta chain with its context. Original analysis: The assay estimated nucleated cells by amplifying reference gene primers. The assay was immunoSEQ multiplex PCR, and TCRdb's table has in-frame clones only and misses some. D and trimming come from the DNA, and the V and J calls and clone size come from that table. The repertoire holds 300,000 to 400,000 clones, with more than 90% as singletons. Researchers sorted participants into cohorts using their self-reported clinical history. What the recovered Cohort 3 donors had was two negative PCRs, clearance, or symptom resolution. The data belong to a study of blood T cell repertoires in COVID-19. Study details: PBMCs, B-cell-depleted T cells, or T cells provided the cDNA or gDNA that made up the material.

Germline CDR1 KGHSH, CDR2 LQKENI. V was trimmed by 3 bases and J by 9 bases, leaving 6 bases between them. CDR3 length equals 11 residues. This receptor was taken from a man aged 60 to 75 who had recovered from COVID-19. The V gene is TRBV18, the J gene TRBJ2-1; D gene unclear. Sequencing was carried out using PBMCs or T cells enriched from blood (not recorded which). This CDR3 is CASSPPGEQFF. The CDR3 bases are TGTGCCAGCTCACCGCCGGGTGAGCAGTTCTTC.